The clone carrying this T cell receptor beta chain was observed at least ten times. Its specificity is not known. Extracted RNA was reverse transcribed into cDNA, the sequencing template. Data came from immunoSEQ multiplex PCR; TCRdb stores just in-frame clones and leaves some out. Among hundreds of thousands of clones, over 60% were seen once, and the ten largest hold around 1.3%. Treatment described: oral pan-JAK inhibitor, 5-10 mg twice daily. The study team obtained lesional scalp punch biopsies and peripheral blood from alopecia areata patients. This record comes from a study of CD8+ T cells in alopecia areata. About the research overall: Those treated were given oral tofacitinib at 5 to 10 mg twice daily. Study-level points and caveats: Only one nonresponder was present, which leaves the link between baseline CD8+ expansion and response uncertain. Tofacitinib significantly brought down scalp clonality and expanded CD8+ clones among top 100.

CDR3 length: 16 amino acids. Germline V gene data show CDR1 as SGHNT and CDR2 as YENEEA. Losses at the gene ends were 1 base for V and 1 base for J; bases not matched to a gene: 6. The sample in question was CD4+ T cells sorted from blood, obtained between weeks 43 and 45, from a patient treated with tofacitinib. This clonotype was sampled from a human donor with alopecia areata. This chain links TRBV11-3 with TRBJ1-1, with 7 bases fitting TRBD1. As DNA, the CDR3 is TGTGCCAGCAGCTTAGGGACAGGACAGCAGAACACTGAAGCTTTCTTT. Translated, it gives CASSLGTGQQNTEAFF.